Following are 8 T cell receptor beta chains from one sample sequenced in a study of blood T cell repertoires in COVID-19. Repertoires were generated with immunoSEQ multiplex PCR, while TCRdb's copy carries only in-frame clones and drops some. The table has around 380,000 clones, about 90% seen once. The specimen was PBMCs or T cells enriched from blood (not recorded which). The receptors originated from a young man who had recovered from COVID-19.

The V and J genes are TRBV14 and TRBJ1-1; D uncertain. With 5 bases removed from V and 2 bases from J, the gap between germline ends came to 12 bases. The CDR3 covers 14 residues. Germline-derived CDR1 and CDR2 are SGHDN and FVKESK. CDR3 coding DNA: TGTGCCAGCAGCGAGGACGGGATAAACACTGAAGCTTTCTTT. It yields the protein CASSEDGINTEAFF.

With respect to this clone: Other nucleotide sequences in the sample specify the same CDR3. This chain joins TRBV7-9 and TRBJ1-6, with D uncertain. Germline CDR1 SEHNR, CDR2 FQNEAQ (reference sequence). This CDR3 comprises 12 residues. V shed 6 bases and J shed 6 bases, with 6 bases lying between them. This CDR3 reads CASSSGNSPLHF. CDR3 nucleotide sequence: TGTGCCAGCAGTTCCGGTAATTCACCCCTCCACTTT.

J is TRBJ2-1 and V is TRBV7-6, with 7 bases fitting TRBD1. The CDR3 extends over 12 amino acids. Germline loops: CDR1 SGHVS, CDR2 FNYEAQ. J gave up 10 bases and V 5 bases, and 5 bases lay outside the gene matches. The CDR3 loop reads CASSDRVGEQFF. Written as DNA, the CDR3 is TGTGCCAGCAGCGACAGGGTAGGGGAGCAGTTCTTC.

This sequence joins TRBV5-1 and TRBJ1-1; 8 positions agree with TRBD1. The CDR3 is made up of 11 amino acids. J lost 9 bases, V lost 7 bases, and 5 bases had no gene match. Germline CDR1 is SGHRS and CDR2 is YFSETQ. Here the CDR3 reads CASGQGGQAFF. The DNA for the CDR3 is TGCGCCAGCGGACAGGGAGGGCAAGCTTTCTTT.

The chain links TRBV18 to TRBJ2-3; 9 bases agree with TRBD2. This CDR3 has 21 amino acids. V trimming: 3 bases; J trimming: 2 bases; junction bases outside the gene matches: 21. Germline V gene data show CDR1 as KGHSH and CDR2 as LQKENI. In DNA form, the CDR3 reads TGTGCCAGCTCACCGAAATTTATCCCTGCCTCTAGCGGGGAATTCACAGATACGCAGTATTTT. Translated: CASSPKFIPASSGEFTDTQYF.

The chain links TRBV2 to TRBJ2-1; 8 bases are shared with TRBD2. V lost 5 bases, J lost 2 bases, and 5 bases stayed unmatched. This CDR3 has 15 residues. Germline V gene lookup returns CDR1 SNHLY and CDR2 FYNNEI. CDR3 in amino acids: CASSPGLGPYNEQFF. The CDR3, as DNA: TGTGCCAGCAGTCCGGGACTAGGCCCCTACAATGAGCAGTTCTTC.

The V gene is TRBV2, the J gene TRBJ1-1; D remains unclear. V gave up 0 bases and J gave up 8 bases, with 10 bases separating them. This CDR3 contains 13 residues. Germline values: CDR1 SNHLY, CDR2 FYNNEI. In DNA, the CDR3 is TGTGCCAGCAGTGAAGCATCCGGGTTCGAAGCTTTCTTT. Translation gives CASSEASGFEAFF.

CDR3 sequence reads: CASSAVGGLGTDTQYF. CDR3 DNA: TGTGCCAGCAGCGCAGTCGGGGGATTGGGCACAGATACGCAGTATTTT. V usage is TRBV5-4 and J usage is TRBJ2-3; the D gene is possibly TRBD2 (6 bases). This CDR3 contains 16 residues. Trimming shortened V by 4 bases and J by 1 base, and 16 bases separated the two germline ends. Germline loops: CDR1 SGHNT, CDR2 YYREEE (reference sequence).